These 10 T cell receptor beta chains were all obtained from the same sample, sequenced in a study of blood T cell repertoires in COVID-19. The data were produced by immunoSEQ multiplex PCR, yet TCRdb's version contains in-frame clones alone and is incomplete. Found here are around 140,000 clones, just over 85% of them singletons; the top ten hold 1.5% to 1.7%. The source material was peripheral blood. These receptors all stem from a woman in her fifties or sixties with acute or convalescent COVID-19.

The chain recombines TRBV28 with TRBJ2-7, with 9 bases fitting TRBD1. Trimming removed 6 bases from V and 3 bases from J; junction bases left unmatched: 9. Looked up from germline, CDR1 is MDHEN and CDR2 is SYDVKM. CDR3 length: 15 amino acids. The CDR3 loop reads CASSRSGTGSYEQYF. DNA for the CDR3: TGTGCCAGCAGCCGATCGGGGACAGGGAGCTACGAGCAGTACTTC.

The chain joins TRBV5-8 to TRBJ2-3; 10 bases match TRBD2. CDR1 and CDR2 from the germline V gene are SGHTS and YDEGEE. The CDR3 runs to 16 residues. V was clipped by 4 bases and J by 2 bases; unmatched bases: 7. The chain's CDR3 is CASSKRGGGLTDTQYF. CDR3 in DNA: TGTGCCAGCAGCAAGCGGGGGGGCGGTCTCACAGATACGCAGTATTTT. Full variable domain (missing parts from reference TRBV5-8 and TRBJ2-3): EAGVTQSPTHLIKTRGQQATLRCSPISGHTSVYWYQQALGLGLQFLLWYDEGEERNRGNFPPRFSGRQFPNYSSELNVNALELEDSALYLCASSKRGGGLTDTQYFGPGTRLTVL.

The chain couples TRBV4-1 to TRBJ1-1, with D possibly TRBD1 on 6 matching bases. Germline loops: CDR1 MGHRA, CDR2 YSYEKL. The CDR3 is 17 amino acids. V was pared by 0 bases and J by 1 base, with 15 bases between. The CDR3 bases are TGCGCCAGCAGCCAAGATCTTTTAGGACAGAGGAACACTGAAGCTTTCTTT. As protein: CASSQDLLGQRNTEAFF.

This chain uses TRBV3-1 (or the pseudogene TRBV3-2) with TRBJ2-2; D perhaps matches TRBD1 (6 bases). Germline V gene data show CDR1 as LGHDT and CDR2 as YNNKEL (reference sequence). The length of the CDR3 is 13 residues. V was pared by 4 bases and J by 7 bases, with 10 bases between. The CDR3 spells CASSLKGVGELFF. CDR3 DNA: TGTGCCAGCAGCCTAAAGGGGGTCGGGGAGCTGTTTTTT.

This chain connects TRBV3-1 (or the pseudogene TRBV3-2) to TRBJ1-1, with TRBD1 identical over 8 bases. The CDR3 has 15 residues. The germline V gene encodes CDR1 LGHDT and CDR2 YNNKEL (reference sequence). V shed 3 bases, J shed 3 bases, and the junction held 6 bases outside the gene matches. The DNA of the CDR3 is TGTGCCAGCAGCCAGAGGACAGGGTGGGACACTGAAGCTTTCTTT. Translating it yields CASSQRTGWDTEAFF.

This clone was observed a single time. The chain recombines TRBV18 with TRBJ1-1; maybe TRBD1 (6 bases). Trimming took 4 bases from V and 2 from J, leaving 11 bases between them. The germline CDR1 and CDR2 sequences are KGHSH and LQKENI. The CDR3 contains 14 residues. The CDR3 loop reads CASSLTGTNTEAFF. CDR3 bases: TGTGCCAGCTCACTTACAGGGACCAACACTGAAGCTTTCTTT.

The chain employs TRBV28 and TRBJ1-1; D unclear. The CDR3 has 14 amino acids. Looked up from germline, CDR1 is MDHEN and CDR2 is SYDVKM. V lost 8 bases, J lost 7 bases, and 20 bases lay in between. The CDR3 bases are TGTGCCAGCGCTGTCGCAGGCCGGACTGATGAAGCTTTCTTT. Protein sequence: CASAVAGRTDEAFF.

The gene calls are TRBV5-1 and TRBJ1-2; 12 nucleotides align to TRBD1. This CDR3 has 15 residues. Trimming removed 4 bases from V and 3 bases from J; junction bases left unmatched: 4. Germline V gene sequence: CDR1 SGHRS, CDR2 YFSETQ. The CDR3 nucleotides are TGCGCCAGCAGCGACGGGACAGGGGGCTACTATGGCTACACCTTC. This encodes CASSDGTGGYYGYTF.

This clone has just one count. J is TRBJ2-3 and V is TRBV28; TRBD2 might be the D (6 bases). The CDR3 spans 16 residues. Germline V gene lookup returns CDR1 MDHEN and CDR2 SYDVKM. The V and J ends lost 4 bases and 2 bases respectively, with 16 bases between them. CDR3 loop: CASSSLLRGDTDTQYF. The CDR3 DNA sequence: TGTGCCAGCAGTTCCCTCCTGCGGGGTGACACAGATACGCAGTATTTT.

The V call is TRBV18, the J call TRBJ1-1, with 12 bases matching TRBD1. The CDR3 contains 16 residues. With V trimmed by 3 bases and J by 1 base, 3 bases remained unmatched. Germline V gene sequence: CDR1 KGHSH, CDR2 LQKENI. This CDR3 reads CASSPGTGGGNTEAFF. DNA for the CDR3: TGTGCCAGCTCACCCGGGACAGGGGGCGGGAACACTGAAGCTTTCTTT.